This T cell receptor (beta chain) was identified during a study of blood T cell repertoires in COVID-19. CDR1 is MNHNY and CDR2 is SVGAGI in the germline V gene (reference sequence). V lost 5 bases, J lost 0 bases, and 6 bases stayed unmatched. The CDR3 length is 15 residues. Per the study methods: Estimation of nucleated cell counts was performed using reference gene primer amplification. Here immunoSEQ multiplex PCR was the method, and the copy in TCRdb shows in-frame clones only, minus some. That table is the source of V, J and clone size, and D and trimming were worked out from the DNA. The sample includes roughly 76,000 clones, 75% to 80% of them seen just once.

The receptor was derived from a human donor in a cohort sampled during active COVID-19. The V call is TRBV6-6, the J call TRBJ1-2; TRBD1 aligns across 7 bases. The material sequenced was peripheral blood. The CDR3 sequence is CASSTWDSPNYGYTF. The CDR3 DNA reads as TGTGCCAGCAGTACCTGGGACAGCCCTAACTATGGCTACACCTTC.